This passage covers 14 T cell receptor beta chains from one sample sequenced in a study of CD8 T cells in ankylosing spondylitis. Each CDR3 protein gets one entry after TCRdb re-called the 5' RACE reads with MiXCR. The profile shows 300,000 to 350,000 distinct CDR3 sequences, 20% to 25% of them singletons. Sequencing was done on a sample of blood, either unsorted or a sorted T cell fraction (not recorded which). Receptors originate from a female donor with ankylosing spondylitis or in good health (not recorded which).

The V and J genes are TRBV15 and TRBJ2-3; D is possibly TRBD2 (5 bases). In germline, CDR1 is LNHNV, CDR2 YYDKDF (reference sequence). This CDR3 spans 17 amino acids. The germline V and J ends were trimmed by 5 bases and 6 bases, with 24 bases remaining between them. In DNA, the CDR3 is TGTGCCACCAGCCAAATGGCCAGCTCGGGTTCGGGGGATACGCAGTATTTT. This encodes CATSQMASSGSGDTQYF. Filled out from reference TRBV15 and TRBJ2-3, the complete variable domain reads DAMVIQNPRYQVTQFGKPVTLSCSQTLNHNVMYWYQQKSSQAPKLLFHYYDKDFNNEADTPDNFQSRRPNTSFCFLDIRSPGLGDTAMYLCATSQMASSGSGDTQYFGPGTRLTVL.

The table lists this clonotype with a few counts. This chain links TRBV7-9 with TRBJ2-7; 7 bases line up with TRBD1. Germline CDR1 reads SEHNR; CDR2 reads FQNEAQ (reference sequence). The CDR3 length is 17 residues. With V trimmed by 4 bases and J by 3 bases, 15 bases remained unmatched. CDR3 in amino acids: CASSYTGDGFGVYEQYF. The CDR3 DNA reads TGTGCCAGCAGCTACACAGGGGACGGTTTCGGTGTCTACGAGCAGTACTTC.

This clonotype was counted between two and nine times. V is TRBV20-1 and J is TRBJ2-1; tentatively, D is TRBD1 or TRBD2 (5 bases each). V was clipped by 6 bases and J by 0 bases, with 15 bases between them. Germline CDR1 reads DFQATT; CDR2 reads SNEGSKA (reference sequence). This CDR3 has 15 amino acids. CDR3 residues: CSAARDGSSYNEQFF. The DNA for the CDR3 is TGCAGTGCAGCCCGGGACGGCAGCTCCTACAATGAGCAGTTCTTC.

This clonotype has ten or more counts. The chain combines TRBV6-1 with TRBJ2-1, with D maybe TRBD2 (6 bases). This CDR3 is 14 amino acids long. The germline V and J ends were trimmed by 7 bases and 4 bases, with 14 bases remaining between them. Germline V gene lookup returns CDR1 MNHNS and CDR2 SASEGT. CDR3 in amino acids: CASTPDAGYNEQFF. The DNA for the CDR3 is TGTGCCAGCACCCCCGACGCGGGGTACAATGAGCAGTTCTTC.

This clonotype occurred a few times. The rearrangement links TRBV20-1 to TRBJ2-5, with D maybe TRBD2 (5 bases). Germline V gene sequence: CDR1 DFQATT, CDR2 SNEGSKA (reference sequence). Trimming cost V 1 base and J 3 bases, with 9 bases left between them. The CDR3 loop spans 13 amino acids. The CDR3 loop is CSARAPGKETQYF. CDR3 nucleotide sequence: TGCAGTGCTAGAGCTCCGGGAAAAGAGACCCAGTACTTC.

This clonotype was picked up a small number of times. This CDR3 is CASSLQSGIGGNEQFF. CDR3 sequence (DNA): TGTGCCAGCAGCCTACAGAGCGGGATAGGGGGCAATGAGCAGTTCTTC. The V gene is TRBV6-1, the J gene TRBJ2-1, with D perhaps matching TRBD2 (7 bases). The CDR3 totals 16 residues. Germline V gene sequence: CDR1 MNHNS, CDR2 SASEGT. The V gene lost 6 bases and the J gene lost 6 bases, with 21 bases spanning the gap.

This clonotype has only a few counts. The chain employs TRBV12-3 or TRBV12-4 and TRBJ1-2; D call uncertain. Trimming cost V 7 bases and J 1 base, with 16 bases left between them. The CDR3 sequence is 15 residues long. DNA of the CDR3: TGTGCCAGCATCCCAACCAAAGACATTAACTATGGCTACACCTTC. Amino acids: CASIPTKDINYGYTF.

This clonotype was detected many times. The V gene is TRBV6-5, the J gene TRBJ2-6; unclear D gene. V gave up 0 bases and J gave up 7 bases, with 7 bases separating them. This CDR3 spans 14 amino acids. CDR1 and CDR2 (germline): MNHEY, SVGAGI. For the CDR3, the DNA is TGTGCCAGCAGTTACTCGGGTGGAGCCAACGTCCTGACTTTC. Its protein is CASSYSGGANVLTF.

J is TRBJ2-3 and V is TRBV20-1; D might be TRBD2 (6 bases). The CDR3 consists of 14 residues. Trimming cost V 3 bases and J 4 bases, with 14 bases left between them. Per germline, CDR1 DFQATT and CDR2 SNEGSKA (reference sequence). The CDR3 DNA is TGCAGTGCTAGTCCGGCGGGAAGGCCAGATACGCAGTATTTT. Translating gives CSASPAGRPDTQYF.

V is TRBV18 and J is TRBJ2-1, with D possibly being TRBD2 (5 bases). Per germline, CDR1 KGHSH and CDR2 LQKENI. The CDR3 length is 15 residues. V gave up 0 bases and J gave up 5 bases, with 11 bases separating them. Here the CDR3 reads CASSPPGSSNNEQFF. CDR3 coding DNA: TGTGCCAGCTCACCACCGGGGAGCAGCAACAATGAGCAGTTCTTC.

This clonotype was detected a few times. The chain links TRBV7-2 to TRBJ1-2, with D unresolved. V was clipped by 2 bases and J by 7 bases, with 17 bases between them. Germline V lookup: CDR1 SGHTA, CDR2 FQGNSA. The CDR3 runs to 15 residues. The chain's CDR3 is CASSLIGRSSPGYTF. The CDR3 nucleotides read TGTGCCAGCAGCTTAATTGGCAGGTCCTCCCCTGGCTACACCTTC.

This clonotype was picked up many times. The genes are TRBV20-1 and TRBJ2-7; D is undetermined. CDR1 is DFQATT and CDR2 is SNEGSKA in the germline V gene (reference sequence). The V and J ends lost 3 bases and 6 bases respectively, with 15 bases between them. The CDR3 consists of 13 residues. As DNA, the CDR3 is TGCAGTGCTAGCCCCGGCACAGCCTTCGAGCAGTACTTC. Encoded protein: CSASPGTAFEQYF.

The chain has TRBV12-3 or TRBV12-4 and TRBJ2-7, with 10 bases fitting TRBD1. V gave up 6 bases and J gave up 6 bases; unmatched junction bases: 5. CDR3 size: 13 residues. In DNA, the CDR3 is TGTGCCAGCAGAAGACAGGGGGCATCCGAGCAGTACTTC. It encodes CASRRQGASEQYF.

This sequence joins TRBV7-2 and TRBJ2-7, with D perhaps matching TRBD1 (6 bases). Germline V gives CDR1 SGHTA, CDR2 FQGNSA. With 7 bases removed from V and 2 bases from J, the gap between germline ends came to 12 bases. The CDR3 totals 13 residues. Here the CDR3 DNA reads TGTGCCAGCACGCGCACAGGGACCTACGAGCAGTACTTC. As protein: CASTRTGTYEQYF.